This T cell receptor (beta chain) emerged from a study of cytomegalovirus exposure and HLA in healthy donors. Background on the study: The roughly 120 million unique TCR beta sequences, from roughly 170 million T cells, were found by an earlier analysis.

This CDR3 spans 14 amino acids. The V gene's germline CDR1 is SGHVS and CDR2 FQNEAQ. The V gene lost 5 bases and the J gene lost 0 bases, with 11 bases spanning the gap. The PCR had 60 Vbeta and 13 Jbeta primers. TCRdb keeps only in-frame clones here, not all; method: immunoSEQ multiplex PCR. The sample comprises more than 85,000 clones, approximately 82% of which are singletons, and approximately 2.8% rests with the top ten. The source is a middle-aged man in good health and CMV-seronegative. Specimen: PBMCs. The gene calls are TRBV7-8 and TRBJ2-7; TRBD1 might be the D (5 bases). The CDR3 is CASSPTTASYEQYF. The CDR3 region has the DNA TGTGCCAGCAGCCCAACGACAGCCTCCTACGAGCAGTACTTC.